This T cell receptor beta chain comes out of a study of blood T cell repertoires in COVID-19. Per the authors' pipeline: Cell counts per sample came from amplifying reference gene primers. Method: immunoSEQ multiplex PCR; TCRdb's copy keeps in-frame clones and lacks some. D and trimming come from the DNA, and the V and J calls and clone size come from that table. The sample has some 290,000 clones; just under 90% are singletons. V shed 0 bases and J shed 8 bases, with 13 bases lying between them. Germline assignment: CDR1 ENHRY and CDR2 SYGVKD. This CDR3 region has 15 residues. V usage is TRBV10-3 and J usage is TRBJ1-4; tentative D call: TRBD1 (6 bases). This clonotype was sampled from a woman in her thirties with COVID-19, enrolled during active disease. The specimen sequenced was peripheral blood. The CDR3 DNA reads as TGTGCCATCAGTGAGTCGGGGGCCTTGGGGGAAAAACTGTTTTTT. It yields the protein CAISESGALGEKLFF.